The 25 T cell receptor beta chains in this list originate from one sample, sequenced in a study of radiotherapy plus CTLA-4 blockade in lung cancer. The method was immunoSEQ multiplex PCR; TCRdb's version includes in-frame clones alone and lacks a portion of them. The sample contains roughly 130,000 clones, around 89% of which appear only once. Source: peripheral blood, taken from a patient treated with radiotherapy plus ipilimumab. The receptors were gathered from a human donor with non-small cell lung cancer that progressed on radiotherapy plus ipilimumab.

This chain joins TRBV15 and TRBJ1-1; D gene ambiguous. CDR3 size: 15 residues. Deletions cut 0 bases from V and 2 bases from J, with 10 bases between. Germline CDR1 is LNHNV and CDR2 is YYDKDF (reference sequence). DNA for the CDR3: TGTGCCACCAGCAGAGATCGACCCGGAAACACTGAAGCTTTCTTT. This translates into CATSRDRPGNTEAFF.

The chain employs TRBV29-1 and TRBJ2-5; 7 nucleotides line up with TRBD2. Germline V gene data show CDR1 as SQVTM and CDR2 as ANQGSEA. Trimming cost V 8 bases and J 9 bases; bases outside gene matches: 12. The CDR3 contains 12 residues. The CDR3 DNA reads TGCAGCTCAAACCACGCGGGAGCCGCCCAGTACTTC. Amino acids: CSSNHAGAAQYF.

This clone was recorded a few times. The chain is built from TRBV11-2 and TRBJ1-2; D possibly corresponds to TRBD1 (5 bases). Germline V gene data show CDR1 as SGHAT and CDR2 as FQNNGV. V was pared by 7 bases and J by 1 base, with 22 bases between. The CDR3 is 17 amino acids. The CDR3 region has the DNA TGTGCCAGCACCCCGACAGAACTCAACCTCCTTAACTATGGCTACACCTTC. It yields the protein CASTPTELNLLNYGYTF.

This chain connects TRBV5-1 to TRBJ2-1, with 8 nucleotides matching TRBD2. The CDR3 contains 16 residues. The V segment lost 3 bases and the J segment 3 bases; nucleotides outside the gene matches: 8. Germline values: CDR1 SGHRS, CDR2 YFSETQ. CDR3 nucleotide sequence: TGCGCCAGCAGCTCCAGCGGGAGAGGTTTCTACAATGAGCAGTTCTTC. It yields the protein CASSSSGRGFYNEQFF.

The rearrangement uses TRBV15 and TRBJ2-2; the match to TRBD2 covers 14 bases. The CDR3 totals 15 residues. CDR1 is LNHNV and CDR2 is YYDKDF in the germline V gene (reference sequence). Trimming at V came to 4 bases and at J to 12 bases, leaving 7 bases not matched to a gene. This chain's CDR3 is CATSIPGLAGEKLFF. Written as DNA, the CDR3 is TGTGCCACCAGCATACCGGGACTAGCGGGAGAGAAGCTGTTTTTT.

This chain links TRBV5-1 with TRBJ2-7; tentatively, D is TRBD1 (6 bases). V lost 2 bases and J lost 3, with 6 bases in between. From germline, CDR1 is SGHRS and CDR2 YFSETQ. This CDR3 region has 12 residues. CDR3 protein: CASSLGGYEQYF. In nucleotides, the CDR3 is TGCGCCAGCAGCTTAGGGGGCTACGAGCAGTACTTC.

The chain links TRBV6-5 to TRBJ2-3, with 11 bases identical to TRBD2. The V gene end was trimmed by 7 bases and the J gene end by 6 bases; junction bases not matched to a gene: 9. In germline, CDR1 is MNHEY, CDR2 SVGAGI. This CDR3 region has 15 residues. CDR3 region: CASTRLAGREDTQYF. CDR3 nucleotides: TGTGCCAGCACCAGACTAGCGGGGCGGGAGGATACGCAGTATTTT.

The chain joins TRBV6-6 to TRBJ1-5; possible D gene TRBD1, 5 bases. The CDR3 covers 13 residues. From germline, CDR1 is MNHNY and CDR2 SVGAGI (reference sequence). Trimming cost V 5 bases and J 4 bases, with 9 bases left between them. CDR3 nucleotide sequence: TGTGCCAGCAGTAACGGGGCTAATCAGCCCCAGCATTTT. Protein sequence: CASSNGANQPQHF.

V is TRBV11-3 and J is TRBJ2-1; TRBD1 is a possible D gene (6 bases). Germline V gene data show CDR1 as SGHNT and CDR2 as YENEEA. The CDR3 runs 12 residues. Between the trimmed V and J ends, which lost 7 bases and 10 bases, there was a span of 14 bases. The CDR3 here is CASTPGQGEQFF. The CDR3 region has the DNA TGTGCCAGCACACCCGGCCAGGGGGAGCAGTTCTTC.

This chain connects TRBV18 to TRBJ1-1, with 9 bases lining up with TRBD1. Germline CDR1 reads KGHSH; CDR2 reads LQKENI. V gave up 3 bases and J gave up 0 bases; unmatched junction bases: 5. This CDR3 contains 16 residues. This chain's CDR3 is CASSPGQGIMNTEAFF. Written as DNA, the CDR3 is TGTGCCAGCTCACCCGGACAGGGGATCATGAACACTGAAGCTTTCTTT.

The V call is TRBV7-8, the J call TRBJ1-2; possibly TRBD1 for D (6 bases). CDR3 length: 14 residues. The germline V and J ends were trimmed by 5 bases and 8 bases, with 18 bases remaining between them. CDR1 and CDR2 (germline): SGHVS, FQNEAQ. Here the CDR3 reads CASSPRLGAKGYTF. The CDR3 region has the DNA TGTGCCAGCAGCCCCCGGCTGGGGGCGAAGGGCTACACCTTC.

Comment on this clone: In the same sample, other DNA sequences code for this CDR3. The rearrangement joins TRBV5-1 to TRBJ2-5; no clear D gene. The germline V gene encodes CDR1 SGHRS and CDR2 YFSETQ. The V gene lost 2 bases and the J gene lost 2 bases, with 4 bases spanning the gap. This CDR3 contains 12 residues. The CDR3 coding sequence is TGCGCCAGCAGCTTACCGCAAGAGACCCAGTACTTC. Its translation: CASSLPQETQYF.

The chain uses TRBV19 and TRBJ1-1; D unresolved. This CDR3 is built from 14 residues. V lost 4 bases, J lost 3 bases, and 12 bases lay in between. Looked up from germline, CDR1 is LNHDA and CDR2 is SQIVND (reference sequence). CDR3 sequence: CASSTGRWDTEAFF. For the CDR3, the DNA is TGTGCCAGTAGTACGGGGAGATGGGACACTGAAGCTTTCTTT.

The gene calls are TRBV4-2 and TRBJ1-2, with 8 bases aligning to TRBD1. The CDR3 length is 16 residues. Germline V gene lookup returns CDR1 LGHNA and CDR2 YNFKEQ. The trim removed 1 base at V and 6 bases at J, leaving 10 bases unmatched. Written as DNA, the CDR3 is TGTGCCAGCAGCCAAGTAGCAGGGGGCGGTAGAGATGGCTACACCTTC. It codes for CASSQVAGGGRDGYTF.

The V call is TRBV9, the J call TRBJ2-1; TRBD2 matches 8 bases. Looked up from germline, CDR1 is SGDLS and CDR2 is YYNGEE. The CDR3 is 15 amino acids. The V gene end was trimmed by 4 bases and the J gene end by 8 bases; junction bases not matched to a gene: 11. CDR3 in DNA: TGTGCCAGCAGCTTCACCGGGACTAGGAGAGATGAGCAGTTCTTC. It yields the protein CASSFTGTRRDEQFF. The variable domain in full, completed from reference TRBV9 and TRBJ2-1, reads DSGVTQTPKHLITATGQRVTLRCSPRSGDLSVYWYQQSLDQGLQFLIQYYNGEERAKGNILERFSAQQFPDLHSELNLSSLELGDSALYFCASSFTGTRRDEQFFGPGTRLTVL.

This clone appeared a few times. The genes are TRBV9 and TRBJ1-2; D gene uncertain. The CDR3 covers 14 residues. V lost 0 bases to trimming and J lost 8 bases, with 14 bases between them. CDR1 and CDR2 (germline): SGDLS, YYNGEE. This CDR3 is CASSVATGIDGYTF. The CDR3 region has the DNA TGTGCCAGCAGCGTAGCTACTGGGATAGACGGCTACACCTTC.

The CDR3 bases are TGTGCCAGCAGCGTGATGAGACTAGCGGGAATAGAGACCCAGTACTTC. Encoded protein: CASSVMRLAGIETQYF. V is TRBV11-3 and J is TRBJ2-5; 11 bases align to TRBD2. The V segment lost 5 bases and the J segment 4 bases; nucleotides outside the gene matches: 9. CDR1 is SGHNT, CDR2 YENEEA, per germline. This CDR3 contains 16 residues.

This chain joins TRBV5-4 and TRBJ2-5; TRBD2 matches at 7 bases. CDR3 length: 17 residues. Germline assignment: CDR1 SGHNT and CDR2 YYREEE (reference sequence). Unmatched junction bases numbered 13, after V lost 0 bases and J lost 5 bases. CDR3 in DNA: TGTGCCAGCAGCTTGGGAGGGAGGGCCTGGTCTGGGGAGACCCAGTACTTC. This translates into CASSLGGRAWSGETQYF.

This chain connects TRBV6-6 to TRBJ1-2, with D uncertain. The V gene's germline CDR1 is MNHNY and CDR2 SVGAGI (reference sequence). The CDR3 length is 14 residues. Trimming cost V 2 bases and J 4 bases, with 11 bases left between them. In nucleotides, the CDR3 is TGTGCCAGCAGTTACGGCGGATCCGGCTATGGCTACACCTTC. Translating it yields CASSYGGSGYGYTF.

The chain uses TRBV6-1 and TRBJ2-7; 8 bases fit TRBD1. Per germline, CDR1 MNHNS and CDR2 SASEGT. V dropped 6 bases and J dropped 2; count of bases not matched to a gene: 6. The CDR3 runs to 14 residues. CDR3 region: CASSHGQGTYEQYF. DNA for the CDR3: TGTGCCAGCAGCCATGGACAGGGTACCTACGAGCAGTACTTC.

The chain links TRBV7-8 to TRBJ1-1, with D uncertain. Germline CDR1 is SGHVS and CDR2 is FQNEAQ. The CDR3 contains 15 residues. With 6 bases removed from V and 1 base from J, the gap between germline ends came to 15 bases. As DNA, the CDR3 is TGTGCCAGCAGGCGCGTAAGGGCAACGAACACTGAAGCTTTCTTT. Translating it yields CASRRVRATNTEAFF. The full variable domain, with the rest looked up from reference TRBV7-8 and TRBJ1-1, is GAGVSQSPRYKVAKRGQDVALRCDPISGHVSLFWYQQALGQGPEFLTYFQNEAQLDKSGLPSDRFFAERPEGSVSTLKIQRTQQEDSAVYLCASRRVRATNTEAFFGQGTRLTVV.

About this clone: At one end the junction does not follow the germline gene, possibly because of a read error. This CDR3 reads CASSSSGASLHF. CDR3 nucleotide sequence: TGCGCCAGCAGCTCTTCCGGGGCTAGCCTGCACTTC. The J gene is TRBJ2-7, the V gene TRBV5-1, with D perhaps assigned TRBD1 or TRBD2 (5 bases each). From germline, CDR1 is SGHRS and CDR2 YFSETQ. The CDR3 has 12 amino acids.

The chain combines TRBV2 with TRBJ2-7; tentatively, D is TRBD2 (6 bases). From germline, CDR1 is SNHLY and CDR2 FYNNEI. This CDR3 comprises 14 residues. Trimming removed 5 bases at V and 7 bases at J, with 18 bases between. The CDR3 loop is CASSTGLPAPEQYF. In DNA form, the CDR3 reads TGTGCCAGCAGTACGGGACTTCCCGCCCCAGAGCAGTACTTC.

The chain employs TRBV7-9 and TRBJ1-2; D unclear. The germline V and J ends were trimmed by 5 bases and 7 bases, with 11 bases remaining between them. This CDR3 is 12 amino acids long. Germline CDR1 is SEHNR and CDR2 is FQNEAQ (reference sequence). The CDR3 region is CASSGQWGGYTF. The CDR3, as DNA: TGTGCCAGCAGCGGCCAATGGGGTGGCTACACCTTC. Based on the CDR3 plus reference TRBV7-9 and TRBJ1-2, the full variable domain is DTGVSQNPRHKITKRGQNVTFRCDPISEHNRLYWYRQTLGQGPEFLTYFQNEAQLEKSRLLSDRFSAERPKGSFSTLEIQRTEQGDSAMYLCASSGQWGGYTFGSGTRLTVV.

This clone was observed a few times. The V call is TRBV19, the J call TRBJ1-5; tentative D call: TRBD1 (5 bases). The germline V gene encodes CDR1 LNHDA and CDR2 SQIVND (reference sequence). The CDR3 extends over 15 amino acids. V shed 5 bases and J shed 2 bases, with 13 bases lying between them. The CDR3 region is CASSVQGPGNQPQHF. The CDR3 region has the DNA TGTGCCAGTAGTGTTCAGGGCCCGGGCAATCAGCCCCAGCATTTT.